The 11 T cell receptor beta chains given below trace back to one sample, sequenced in a study of Ad26.COV2.S vaccination and SARS-CoV-2 variants. Sequencing was performed with immunoSEQ multiplex PCR; in TCRdb, only in-frame clones are kept and a portion is missing. The sample lists 300,000 to 400,000 clones, around 84% seen once, with approximately 1.9% in the top ten. Treatment defined: some 20 received Ad26.COV2.S at low or high dose, single or two shots; 5 received placebo; per-sample allocation not given. Sampling took place 63 days after the first vaccine or placebo injection. Here the sequenced sample was peripheral blood, taken in a trial of Ad26.COV2.S vaccine versus placebo. The source of these receptors is a person between 18 and 65 years old who received the Ad26.COV2.S COVID-19 vaccine or a placebo.

This clone occurred once. The sample contains more than one DNA sequence encoding this CDR3. The V call is TRBV6-2 or TRBV6-3, the J call TRBJ2-7, with D unresolved. This CDR3 has 11 amino acids. V gave up 2 bases and J gave up 4 bases, with 3 bases separating them. Germline-derived CDR1 and CDR2 are MNHEY and SVGEGT. CDR3 protein: CASSYRYEQYF. The DNA for the CDR3 is TGTGCCAGCAGTTACAGGTACGAGCAGTACTTC.

V usage is TRBV4-2 and J usage is TRBJ2-2; D is unclear. CDR3 length: 16 amino acids. V was pared by 0 bases and J by 0 bases, with 8 bases between. Germline CDR1 reads LGHNA; CDR2 reads YNFKEQ. The CDR3 reads CASSQDRDANTGELFF. In DNA form, the CDR3 reads TGTGCCAGCAGCCAAGACCGAGACGCGAACACCGGGGAGCTGTTTTTT.

The genes are TRBV3-1 (or the pseudogene TRBV3-2) and TRBJ2-5, with 7 bases lining up with TRBD1. CDR3 length equals 12 residues. J gave up 3 bases and V 6 bases, and 1 base lay outside the gene matches. The germline V gene has CDR1 LGHDT and CDR2 YNNKEL (reference sequence). The CDR3 sequence is CASRTGEETQYF. The DNA of the CDR3 is TGTGCCAGCAGAACAGGGGAAGAGACCCAGTACTTC.

The chain couples TRBV12-5 to TRBJ2-7, with D perhaps matching TRBD1 or TRBD2 (5 bases each). V lost 0 bases, J lost 0 bases, and 15 bases lay in between. In germline, CDR1 is LGHNT, CDR2 FRNRAP. CDR3 size: 17 residues. CDR3: CASGLVLGEKDSYEQYF. DNA for the CDR3: TGTGCTAGTGGTTTGGTATTGGGGGAGAAGGACTCCTACGAGCAGTACTTC.

The chain recombines TRBV6-5 with TRBJ2-7; the D gene is possibly TRBD1 (6 bases). Trimming cost V 0 bases and J 3 bases, with 9 bases left between them. CDR1 is MNHEY, CDR2 SVGAGI, per germline. CDR3 length equals 14 residues. DNA for the CDR3: TGTGCCAGCAGTTACTCCGACAGGAGCTACGAGCAGTACTTC. It is translated as CASSYSDRSYEQYF.

In its sample, this clone was seen a few times. V gene TRBV30 combines with J gene TRBJ2-7, with D maybe TRBD1 (6 bases). The CDR3 contains 16 residues. Germline V CDR1 and CDR2: GTSNPN, SVGIG (reference sequence). The V gene lost 3 bases and the J gene lost 0 bases, with 18 bases spanning the gap. For the CDR3, the DNA is TGTGCCTGGAGCCGCTTAGGGGGAAGAAGCTCCTACGAGCAGTACTTC. As protein: CAWSRLGGRSSYEQYF.

The count of this clone is one. The genes are TRBV7-2 and TRBJ1-1; D not resolved. V was cut by 2 bases and J by 2 bases, with 12 bases left in between. The CDR3 length is 15 residues. In germline, CDR1 is SGHTA, CDR2 FQGNSA. The CDR3 here is CASSLFSISNTEAFF. CDR3 bases: TGTGCCAGCAGCTTATTCAGCATTTCAAACACTGAAGCTTTCTTT.

This chain links TRBV6-5 with TRBJ2-5; the D gene is possibly TRBD2 (6 bases). Germline CDR1 is MNHEY and CDR2 is SVGAGI. CDR3 length: 16 amino acids. Trimming took off 3 bases at V and 4 bases at J, with 18 bases between the two ends. The CDR3 nucleotides are TGTGCCAGCAGTTATAGGCTTGAGCGGGCGACAGAGACCCAGTACTTC. This gives the protein CASSYRLERATETQYF.

This rearrangement joins TRBV30 to TRBJ1-3; no reliable D call. Trimming removed 4 bases from V and 3 bases from J, with 13 bases in between. There are 14 residues in the CDR3. The V gene's germline CDR1 is GTSNPN and CDR2 SVGIG (reference sequence). CDR3 loop: CAWTPPLHGNTIYF. As DNA, the CDR3 is TGTGCCTGGACCCCGCCGCTTCATGGAAACACCATATATTTT.

In this sample, this clone turned up once. J is TRBJ1-6 and V is TRBV30, with 9 bases matching TRBD1. From germline, CDR1 is GTSNPN and CDR2 SVGIG (reference sequence). V dropped 5 bases and J dropped 10; count of bases not matched to a gene: 9. This CDR3 has 14 residues. CDR3 DNA sequence: TGTGCCTGGCTAACGACAGGGGGTCGATCACCCCTCCACTTT. Translation: CAWLTTGGRSPLHF.

V gene TRBV10-3 combines with J gene TRBJ1-5; D uncertain. The length of the CDR3 is 14 residues. From germline, CDR1 is ENHRY and CDR2 SYGVKD. The V gene lost 11 bases and the J gene lost 0 bases, with 14 bases spanning the gap. In nucleotides, the CDR3 is TGTGCCGTCTCCCGTGAGGGTAGCAATCAGCCCCAGCATTTT. The encoded protein is CAVSREGSNQPQHF.